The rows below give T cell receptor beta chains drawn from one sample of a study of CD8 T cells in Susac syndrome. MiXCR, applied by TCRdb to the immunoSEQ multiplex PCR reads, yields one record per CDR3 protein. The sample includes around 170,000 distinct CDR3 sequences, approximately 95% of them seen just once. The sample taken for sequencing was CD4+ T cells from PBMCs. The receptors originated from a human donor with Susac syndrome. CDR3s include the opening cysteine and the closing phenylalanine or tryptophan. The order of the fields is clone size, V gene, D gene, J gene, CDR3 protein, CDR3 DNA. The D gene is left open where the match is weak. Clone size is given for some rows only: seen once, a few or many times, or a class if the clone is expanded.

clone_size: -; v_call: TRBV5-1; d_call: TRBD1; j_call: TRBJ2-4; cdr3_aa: CASSETGGNIQYF; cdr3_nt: TGCGCCAGCAGCGAGACAGGGGGTAACATTCAGTACTTC
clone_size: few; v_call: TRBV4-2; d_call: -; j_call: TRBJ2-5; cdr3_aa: CASSQEETQYF; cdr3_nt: TGTGCCAGCAGCCAAGAGGAGACCCAGTACTTC
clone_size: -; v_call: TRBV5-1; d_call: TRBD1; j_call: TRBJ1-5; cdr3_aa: CASRGQGAQQPQHF; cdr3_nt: TGCGCCAGCCGAGGACAGGGGGCTCAGCAGCCCCAGCATTTT
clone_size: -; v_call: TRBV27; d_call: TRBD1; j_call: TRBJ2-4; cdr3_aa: CASSLSGTGRGIQYF; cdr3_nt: TGTGCCAGCAGTTTATCCGGGACAGGGAGGGGCATTCAGTACTTC
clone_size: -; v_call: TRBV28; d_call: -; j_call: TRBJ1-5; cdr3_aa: CASSFPGHIENQPQHF; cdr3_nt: TGTGCCAGCAGTTTCCCGGGACACATCGAAAATCAGCCCCAGCATTTT
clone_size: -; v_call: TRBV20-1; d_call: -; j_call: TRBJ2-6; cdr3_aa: CSARVQSSGANVLTF; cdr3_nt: TGCAGTGCTAGAGTACAGAGCTCTGGGGCCAACGTCCTGACTTTC
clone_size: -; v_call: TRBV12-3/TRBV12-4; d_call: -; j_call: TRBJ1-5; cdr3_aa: CASSFDSHQPQHF; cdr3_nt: TGTGCCAGCAGTTTCGACAGCCATCAGCCCCAGCATTTT
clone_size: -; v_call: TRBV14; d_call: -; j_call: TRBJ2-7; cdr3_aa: CASSRHDSYEQYF; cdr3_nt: TGTGCCAGCAGCCGCCACGACAGTTACGAGCAGTACTTC
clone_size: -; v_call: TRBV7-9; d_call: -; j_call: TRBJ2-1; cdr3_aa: CASSLGGPASDEQFF; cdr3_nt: TGTGCCAGCAGCTTAGGGGGGCCAGCATCGGATGAGCAGTTCTTC
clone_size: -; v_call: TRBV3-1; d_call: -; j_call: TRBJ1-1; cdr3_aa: CASSQTDTEAFF; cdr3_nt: TGTGCCAGCAGCCAAACAGATACTGAAGCTTTCTTT
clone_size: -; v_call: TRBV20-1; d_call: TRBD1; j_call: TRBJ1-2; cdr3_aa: CSAISRGRGYGYTF; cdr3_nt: TGCAGTGCTATCTCCAGGGGGCGCGGCTATGGCTACACCTTC
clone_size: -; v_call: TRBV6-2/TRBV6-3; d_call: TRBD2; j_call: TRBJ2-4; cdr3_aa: CASSPRSGSGNIQYF; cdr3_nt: TGTGCCAGCAGTCCGAGGAGCGGGAGCGGGAACATTCAGTACTTC
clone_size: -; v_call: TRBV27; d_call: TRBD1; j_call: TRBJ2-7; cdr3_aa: CASSLSYPGQGLSYEQYF; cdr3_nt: TGTGCCAGCAGTTTATCGTATCCGGGACAGGGGTTGTCCTACGAGCAGTACTTC
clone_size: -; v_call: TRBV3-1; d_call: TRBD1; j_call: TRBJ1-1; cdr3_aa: CASSLQGSAEAFF; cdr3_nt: TGTGCCAGCAGCCTACAGGGGAGCGCTGAAGCTTTCTTT
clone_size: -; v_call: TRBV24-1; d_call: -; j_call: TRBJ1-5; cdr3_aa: CATSADGRNQPQHF; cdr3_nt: TGTGCCACCAGTGCCGACGGCCGCAATCAGCCCCAGCATTTT
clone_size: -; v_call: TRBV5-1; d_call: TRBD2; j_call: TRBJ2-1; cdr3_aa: CASSRLAVYNEQFF; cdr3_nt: TGCGCCAGCAGCAGACTAGCGGTTTACAATGAGCAGTTCTTC
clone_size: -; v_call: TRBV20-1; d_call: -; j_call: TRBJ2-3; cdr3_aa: CSARDHQGAVTDTQYF; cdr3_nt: TGCAGTGCTAGAGATCATCAGGGAGCGGTCACAGATACGCAGTATTTT
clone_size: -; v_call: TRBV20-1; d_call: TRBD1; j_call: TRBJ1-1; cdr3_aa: CSARQGAMNTEAFF; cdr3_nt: TGCAGTGCAAGACAGGGGGCGATGAACACTGAAGCTTTCTTT
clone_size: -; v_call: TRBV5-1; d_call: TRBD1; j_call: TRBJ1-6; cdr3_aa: CASSLGPGQGESPLHF; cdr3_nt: TGCGCCAGCAGCTTGGGACCGGGACAGGGGGAGTCACCCCTCCACTTT
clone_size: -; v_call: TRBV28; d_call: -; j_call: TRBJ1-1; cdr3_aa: CASSSAGVGTSNTEAFF; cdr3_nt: TGTGCCAGCAGTTCCGCGGGGGTCGGGACATCGAACACTGAAGCTTTCTTT
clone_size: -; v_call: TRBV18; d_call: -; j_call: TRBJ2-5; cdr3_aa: CASSPGERETQYF; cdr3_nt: TGTGCCAGCTCACCGGGGGAGAGGGAGACCCAGTACTTC
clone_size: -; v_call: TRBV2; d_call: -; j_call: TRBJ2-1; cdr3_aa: CASRYRGGGNEQFF; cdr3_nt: TGTGCCAGCAGGTACAGGGGGGGTGGTAATGAGCAGTTCTTC
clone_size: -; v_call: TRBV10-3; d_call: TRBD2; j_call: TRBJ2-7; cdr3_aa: CAISEGLAGGYEQYF; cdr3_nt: TGTGCCATCAGTGAGGGACTAGCGGGAGGGTACGAGCAGTACTTC